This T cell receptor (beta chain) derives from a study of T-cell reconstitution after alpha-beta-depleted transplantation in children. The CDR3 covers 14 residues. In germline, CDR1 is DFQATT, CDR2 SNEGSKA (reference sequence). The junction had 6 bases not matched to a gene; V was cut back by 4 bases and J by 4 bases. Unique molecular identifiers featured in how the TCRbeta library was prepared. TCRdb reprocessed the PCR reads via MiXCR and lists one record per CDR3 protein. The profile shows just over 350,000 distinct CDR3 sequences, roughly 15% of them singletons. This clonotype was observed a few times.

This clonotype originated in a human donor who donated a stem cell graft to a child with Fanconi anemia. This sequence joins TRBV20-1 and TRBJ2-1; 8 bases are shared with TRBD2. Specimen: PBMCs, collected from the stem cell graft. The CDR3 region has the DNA TGCAGTGCTATACCGGGGGGGCAATACAATGAGCAGTTCTTC. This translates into CSAIPGGQYNEQFF.